One and the same sample provided the 15 T cell receptor beta chains below, sequenced in a study of T-cell reconstitution after alpha-beta-depleted transplantation in children. Unique molecular identifiers tagged the TCRbeta library. TCRdb fed the PCR reads into MiXCR, producing one record per CDR3 protein. The sample includes 500,000 to 600,000 distinct CDR3 sequences, approximately 16% seen only once; the top ten take approximately 3%. Sequencing used PBMCs from the stem cell graft donor, obtained from the stem cell graft. The receptors were sampled from a human donor who donated a stem cell graft to a child with acute lymphoblastic leukemia.

CDR3 amino acids: CASRPGQRTEAFF. CDR3 coding DNA: TGTGCCAGCAGACCGGGACAGAGGACTGAAGCTTTCTTT. The chain couples TRBV5-8 to TRBJ1-1; 7 bases are a match to TRBD1. Germline-derived CDR1 and CDR2 are SGHTS and YDEGEE. The V segment lost 5 bases and the J segment 5 bases; nucleotides outside the gene matches: 6. This CDR3 contains 13 residues.

This clonotype has ten or more counts. The chain recombines TRBV15 with TRBJ1-1, with 8 bases lining up with TRBD1. Germline trimming cut 8 bases from V and 7 bases from J; bases unmatched to any gene: 3. The CDR3 is made up of 11 amino acids. CDR1 LNHNV and CDR2 YYDKDF come from the germline V gene (reference sequence). As DNA, the CDR3 is TGTGCCACCGGACAGGGATTTGAAGCTTTCTTT. It is translated as CATGQGFEAFF.

Only a few counts were recorded for this clonotype. J is TRBJ2-3 and V is TRBV4-2; no clear D gene. V was shortened by 0 bases and J by 5 bases, with 15 bases between the two germline ends. CDR1 and CDR2 from the germline V gene are LGHNA and YNFKEQ. The CDR3 extends over 16 amino acids. Written as DNA, the CDR3 is TGTGCCAGCAGCCAAGACCCTACGGGCAGGAAAGATACGCAGTATTTT. It translates to CASSQDPTGRKDTQYF.

This chain links TRBV2 with TRBJ2-1; D unresolved. The V gene lost 7 bases and the J gene lost 2 bases, with 18 bases spanning the gap. This CDR3 is 16 amino acids long. Germline V gives CDR1 SNHLY, CDR2 FYNNEI. The CDR3: CASIEVEAATYNEQFF. DNA of the CDR3: TGTGCCAGCATCGAAGTTGAGGCTGCAACCTACAATGAGCAGTTCTTC.

This chain uses TRBV9 with TRBJ2-1, with 7 positions matching TRBD2. The CDR3 is 15 residues long. Germline CDR1 is SGDLS and CDR2 is YYNGEE. Trimming removed 0 bases from V and 3 bases from J; junction bases left unmatched: 3. In DNA, the CDR3 is TGTGCCAGCAGCGTAGCGGGAGGCTACTACAATGAGCAGTTCTTC. Protein sequence: CASSVAGGYYNEQFF.

The table lists this clonotype with a few counts. J is TRBJ2-7 and V is TRBV5-6, with D possibly matching TRBD1 (6 bases). V lost 5 bases and J 4 bases, leaving 16 bases between the germline ends. The CDR3 covers 14 residues. Germline CDR1 SGHDT, CDR2 YYEEEE. DNA for the CDR3: TGTGCCAGCAGGGGACAAGGGCGAAGGTACGAGCAGTACTTC. Amino acids: CASRGQGRRYEQYF.

This clonotype has just a few counts. The rearrangement uses TRBV13 and TRBJ1-2; perhaps TRBD1 as D (5 bases). From germline, CDR1 is PRHDT and CDR2 FYEKMQ (reference sequence). CDR3 length equals 13 residues. V lost 5 bases to trimming and J lost 8 bases, with 15 bases between them. The CDR3 protein is CASSPGGAHGYTF. Written as DNA, the CDR3 is TGTGCCAGCAGCCCCGGAGGGGCGCACGGCTACACCTTC.

The sample holds a few counts of this clonotype. The rearrangement uses TRBV6-5 and TRBJ1-1, with D perhaps matching TRBD1 (5 bases). The V end lost 2 bases, the J end lost 5 bases, and 9 bases lay between the germline ends. Per the germline V gene, CDR1 is MNHEY and CDR2 is SVGAGI. The CDR3 extends over 13 amino acids. The CDR3 protein is CASSYGAGTEAFF. CDR3 coding DNA: TGTGCCAGCAGTTACGGGGCAGGGACTGAAGCTTTCTTT.

The J gene is TRBJ2-5, the V gene TRBV20-1; 11 bases match TRBD2. The CDR3 runs 12 residues. After removal of 6 bases from V and 4 bases from J, the junction contained 1 base not matched to a gene. Germline V gene sequence: CDR1 DFQATT, CDR2 SNEGSKA (reference sequence). The CDR3: CSAGTSGETQYF. The CDR3 nucleotides are TGCAGTGCAGGGACTAGCGGAGAGACCCAGTACTTC.

This clonotype was detected a few times. V gene TRBV29-1 combines with J gene TRBJ1-1; D gene unclear. V was clipped by 6 bases and J by 4 bases, with 15 bases between them. The CDR3 length is 13 residues. CDR1 is SQVTM, CDR2 ANQGSEA, per germline. The CDR3 DNA sequence: TGCAGCGTCCTTTCGAGATGGGGCACTGAAGCTTTCTTT. Its translation: CSVLSRWGTEAFF.

This clonotype was seen a handful of times. The CDR3, as DNA: TGTGCCAGCAGCCAAGTCCGGGAGCCGTACAATGAGCAGTTCTTC. This gives the protein CASSQVREPYNEQFF. This chain links TRBV4-2 with TRBJ2-1; the D gene is possibly TRBD2 (6 bases). Trimming shortened V by 1 base and J by 4 bases, and 11 bases separated the two germline ends. The germline V gene has CDR1 LGHNA and CDR2 YNFKEQ. The CDR3 sequence is 15 residues long.

The chain employs TRBV4-1 and TRBJ2-7; TRBD1 is a possible D gene (6 bases). The CDR3 runs 15 residues. Per the germline V gene, CDR1 is MGHRA and CDR2 is YSYEKL. The V end lost 3 bases, the J end lost 6 bases, and 18 bases lay between the germline ends. CDR3 sequence (DNA): TGCGCCAGCAGCCACTTACAGGGCCTAGTGCGCGAGCAGTACTTC. Protein: CASSHLQGLVREQYF.

This clonotype was seen a few times. The genes are TRBV7-2 and TRBJ2-3; TRBD2 matches 7 bases. The V gene's germline CDR1 is SGHTA and CDR2 FQGNSA. This CDR3 contains 16 residues. V dropped 5 bases and J dropped 3; count of bases not matched to a gene: 11. Here the CDR3 reads CASSPPGRGETDTQYF. In DNA, the CDR3 is TGTGCCAGCAGCCCCCCTGGGAGGGGTGAAACAGATACGCAGTATTTT.

This clonotype was detected a few times. This chain joins TRBV27 and TRBJ2-3; TRBD2 matches at 7 bases. Germline CDR1 is MNHEY and CDR2 is SMNVEV (reference sequence). The CDR3 covers 16 residues. V trimming: 3 bases; J trimming: 2 bases; junction bases outside the gene matches: 8. CDR3 DNA sequence: TGTGCCAGCAGTTTTGCGGGAGTCCACTCCACAGATACGCAGTATTTT. Amino acids: CASSFAGVHSTDTQYF.

This clonotype was observed a few times. The genes are TRBV29-1 and TRBJ1-2, with a tentative D call TRBD1 (5 bases). V lost 7 bases to trimming and J lost 3 bases, with 12 bases between them. CDR3 length: 12 residues. Germline lookup yields CDR1 SQVTM and CDR2 ANQGSEA. The CDR3 loop reads CSAAGAYYGYTF. CDR3 DNA sequence: TGCAGCGCTGCCGGGGCCTACTATGGCTACACCTTC.